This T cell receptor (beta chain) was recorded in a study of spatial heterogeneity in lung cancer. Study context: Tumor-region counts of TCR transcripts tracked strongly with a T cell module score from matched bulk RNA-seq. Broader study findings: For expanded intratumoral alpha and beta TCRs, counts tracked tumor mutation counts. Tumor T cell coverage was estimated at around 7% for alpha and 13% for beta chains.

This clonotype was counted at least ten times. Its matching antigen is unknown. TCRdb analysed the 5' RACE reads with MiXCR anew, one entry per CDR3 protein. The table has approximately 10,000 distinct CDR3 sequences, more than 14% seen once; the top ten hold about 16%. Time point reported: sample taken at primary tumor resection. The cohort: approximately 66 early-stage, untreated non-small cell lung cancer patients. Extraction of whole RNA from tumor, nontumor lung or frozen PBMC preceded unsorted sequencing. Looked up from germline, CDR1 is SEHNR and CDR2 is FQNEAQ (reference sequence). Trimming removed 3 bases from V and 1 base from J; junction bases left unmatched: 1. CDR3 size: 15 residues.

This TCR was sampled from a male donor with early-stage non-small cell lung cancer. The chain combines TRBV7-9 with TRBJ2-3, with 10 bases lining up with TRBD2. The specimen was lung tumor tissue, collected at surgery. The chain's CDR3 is CASSLLAGGTDTQYF. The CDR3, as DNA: TGTGCCAGCAGCTTGCTAGCGGGAGGCACAGATACGCAGTATTTT.